A single sample is the source of the 32 T cell receptor beta chains below, sequenced in a study of cytomegalovirus exposure and HLA in healthy donors. The table came from immunoSEQ multiplex PCR; TCRdb's copy has only in-frame clones and leaves some out. This table holds 150,000 to 200,000 clones, approximately 86% found once. Material for sequencing was PBMCs. Every receptor here comes from a woman between 18 and 30 years old in good health and CMV-seronegative.

The chain recombines TRBV9 with TRBJ2-6; TRBD2 matches at 9 bases. Trimming at V came to 4 bases and at J to 2 bases, leaving 10 bases not matched to a gene. CDR3 length: 18 amino acids. Germline loops: CDR1 SGDLS, CDR2 YYNGEE. Here the CDR3 reads CASSSGTSPSPGANVLTF. Written as DNA, the CDR3 is TGTGCCAGCAGCTCCGGGACTAGCCCCTCCCCTGGGGCCAACGTCCTGACTTTC.

The chain couples TRBV6-1 to TRBJ2-7, with D possibly TRBD1 on 6 matching bases. CDR3 size: 13 residues. Germline V gene sequence: CDR1 MNHNS, CDR2 SASEGT. V dropped 1 base and J dropped 2 bases, with 6 bases sitting between them. The CDR3 sequence is CASSEDRAYEQYF. CDR3 sequence (DNA): TGTGCCAGCAGTGAAGACAGGGCCTACGAGCAGTACTTC.

The table lists this clone with a count of one. The chain combines TRBV27 with TRBJ2-1; 11 bases are a match to TRBD1. The ends lost 5 bases at V and 9 bases at J; junction bases unmatched: 6. In germline, CDR1 is MNHEY, CDR2 SMNVEV (reference sequence). The CDR3 contains 14 residues. The CDR3 loop reads CASSTGQGATEQFF. In DNA form, the CDR3 reads TGTGCCAGCAGTACCGGACAGGGGGCGACTGAGCAGTTCTTC.

This clone was detected once. The CDR3 nucleotides read TGTGCCAGCAGCTTAGTGGGGACAGGGACCTACGAGCAGTACTTC. Protein product: CASSLVGTGTYEQYF. This chain uses TRBV7-2 with TRBJ2-7; 9 nucleotides agree with TRBD1. The V segment lost 1 base and the J segment 2 bases; nucleotides outside the gene matches: 3. This CDR3 is built from 15 residues. Germline CDR1 reads SGHTA; CDR2 reads FQGNSA.

The chain carries TRBV2 and TRBJ1-2; TRBD1 matches at 7 bases. Germline V gene data show CDR1 as SNHLY and CDR2 as FYNNEI. Trimming took 4 bases from V and 7 from J; bases not matched to a gene: 0. The CDR3 extends over 11 amino acids. The CDR3, as DNA: TGTGCCAGCAGTGGACAGGGTGGCTACACCTTC. Translated: CASSGQGGYTF.

J is TRBJ2-7 and V is TRBV11-2; TRBD1 matches 7 bases. Per the germline V gene, CDR1 is SGHAT and CDR2 is FQNNGV. The CDR3 totals 16 residues. The J segment lost 0 bases and the V segment lost 6 bases, leaving 11 bases of the junction unmatched. Here the CDR3 reads CASSNPPGQSSYEQYF. The CDR3 nucleotides read TGTGCCAGCAGTAATCCCCCGGGACAGAGCTCCTACGAGCAGTACTTC.

This rearrangement joins TRBV30 to TRBJ1-2, with TRBD1 identical over 7 bases. J was trimmed by 5 bases and V by 2 bases; bases with no gene match: 2. The germline V gene has CDR1 GTSNPN and CDR2 SVGIG (reference sequence). The CDR3 has 12 residues. CDR3 sequence (DNA): TGTGCCTGGAGTCAGGGGGAGTATGGCTACACCTTC. Translating gives CAWSQGEYGYTF.

V usage is TRBV7-9 and J usage is TRBJ2-6; D possibly corresponds to TRBD1 (6 bases). This CDR3 comprises 17 residues. The ends were cut back, 5 bases at V and 1 base at J, with 15 bases in the middle. Germline CDR1 reads SEHNR; CDR2 reads FQNEAQ (reference sequence). CDR3 in DNA: TGTGCCAGCAGCCCCAGGTTAGGGGGTTCTGGGGCCAACGTCCTGACTTTC. Translating gives CASSPRLGGSGANVLTF.

The V gene is TRBV7-9, the J gene TRBJ1-1; no firm D call. Trimming removed 1 base from V and 5 bases from J, with 5 bases in between. The CDR3 runs 12 residues. CDR1 and CDR2 (germline): SEHNR, FQNEAQ (reference sequence). CDR3 in DNA: TGTGCCAGCAGCTTAGGCAGGACTGAAGCTTTCTTT. This encodes CASSLGRTEAFF.

This clone was observed a handful of times. The chain recombines TRBV29-1 with TRBJ2-4, with 7 bases lining up with TRBD1. From germline, CDR1 is SQVTM and CDR2 ANQGSEA. CDR3 size: 13 residues. The V gene end was trimmed by 7 bases and the J gene end by 7 bases; junction bases not matched to a gene: 10. The CDR3 nucleotides are TGCAGCGCCCAAACAGGGGAGTGGAACATTCAGTACTTC. Translated: CSAQTGEWNIQYF.

V is TRBV2 and J is TRBJ1-2; 11 bases map to TRBD1. After removal of 8 bases from V and 4 bases from J, the junction contained 9 bases not matched to a gene. The length of the CDR3 is 15 residues. Germline CDR1 reads SNHLY; CDR2 reads FYNNEI. The CDR3 sequence: CASARTGGGGYGYTF. In DNA, the CDR3 is TGTGCCAGCGCGCGGACAGGGGGCGGGGGCTATGGCTACACCTTC.

The V gene is TRBV30, the J gene TRBJ2-1; TRBD2 agrees at 10 bases. The CDR3 runs 17 residues. Per germline, CDR1 GTSNPN and CDR2 SVGIG (reference sequence). The ends lost 2 bases at V and 0 bases at J; junction bases unmatched: 7. CDR3 loop: CAWSSGLAFSSYNEQFF. DNA of the CDR3: TGTGCCTGGAGTTCGGGACTAGCGTTCAGCTCCTACAATGAGCAGTTCTTC.

The gene calls are TRBV5-1 and TRBJ1-2; 9 nucleotides match TRBD1. Germline loops: CDR1 SGHRS, CDR2 YFSETQ. This CDR3 has 17 amino acids. With V trimmed by 4 bases and J by 0 bases, 10 bases remained unmatched. CDR3 protein: CASSQGQGRPPNYGYTF. In DNA form, the CDR3 reads TGCGCCAGCAGCCAAGGACAGGGGAGGCCTCCTAACTATGGCTACACCTTC.

This chain connects TRBV5-1 to TRBJ2-2, with TRBD2 matching 8 bases. The junction had 12 bases not matched to a gene; V was cut back by 9 bases and J by 5 bases. This CDR3 has 15 residues. Germline CDR1 SGHRS, CDR2 YFSETQ. CDR3 in amino acids: CATTMEIAGTGELFF. The CDR3 DNA sequence: TGCGCCACCACAATGGAGATAGCGGGAACCGGGGAGCTGTTTTTT.

This rearrangement joins TRBV4-1 to TRBJ1-2, with a weak D call TRBD1 (6 bases). The CDR3 is 17 amino acids. CDR1 is MGHRA, CDR2 YSYEKL, per germline. V lost 0 bases and J 4 bases, leaving 18 bases between the germline ends. CDR3 residues: CASSQEGSGRGSYGYTF. The CDR3 DNA reads TGCGCCAGCAGCCAAGAAGGTTCGGGCAGGGGCAGCTATGGCTACACCTTC.

This rearrangement joins TRBV5-6 to TRBJ1-6; 7 nucleotides match TRBD1. The CDR3 is made up of 15 amino acids. Losses at the gene ends were 4 bases for V and 8 bases for J; bases not matched to a gene: 9. Germline assignment: CDR1 SGHDT and CDR2 YYEEEE. The CDR3 is CASSVQDRNDSPLHF. Written as DNA, the CDR3 is TGTGCCAGCAGCGTCCAGGACAGGAACGATTCACCCCTCCACTTT.

A single count supports this clone. V usage is TRBV5-6 and J usage is TRBJ2-6, with unresolved D. The length of the CDR3 is 14 residues. Per the germline V gene, CDR1 is SGHDT and CDR2 is YYEEEE. V was cut by 2 bases and J by 1 base, with 4 bases left in between. Here the CDR3 DNA reads TGTGCCAGCAGCTTTCTTTCTGGGGCCAACGTCCTGACTTTC. It translates to CASSFLSGANVLTF.

This clone has just one count. This chain links TRBV18 with TRBJ1-1, with 7 bases that match TRBD1. Germline CDR1 is KGHSH and CDR2 is LQKENI. CDR3 size: 14 residues. With V trimmed by 3 bases and J by 2 bases, 3 bases remained unmatched. CDR3 sequence (DNA): TGTGCCAGCTCACCCAGGGGGATAAACACTGAAGCTTTCTTT. Protein sequence: CASSPRGINTEAFF.

The V call is TRBV18, the J call TRBJ1-3; 8 bases line up with TRBD1. V trimming: 8 bases; J trimming: 0 bases; junction bases outside the gene matches: 6. Looked up from germline, CDR1 is KGHSH and CDR2 is LQKENI. CDR3 size: 15 residues. The CDR3 region has the DNA TGTGCCAGCCGCAGGGGGCTAGACTCTGGAAACACCATATATTTT. Translation: CASRRGLDSGNTIYF.

The chain combines TRBV5-1 with TRBJ2-7; 9 bases align to TRBD1. Germline lookup yields CDR1 SGHRS and CDR2 YFSETQ. CDR3 length: 15 amino acids. Trimming at V came to 3 bases and at J to 3 bases, leaving 7 bases not matched to a gene. As DNA, the CDR3 is TGCGCCAGCAGCTCCGGGGGGACAGGGTACTACGAGCAGTACTTC. Amino acid sequence: CASSSGGTGYYEQYF. The full variable domain, its missing parts supplied by reference TRBV5-1 and TRBJ2-7, is KAGVTQTPRYLIKTRGQQVTLSCSPISGHRSVSWYQQTPGQGLQFLFEYFSETQRNKGNFPGRFSGRQFSNSRSEMNVSTLELGDSALYLCASSSGGTGYYEQYFGPGTRLTVT.

CDR3 nucleotide sequence: TGTGCCAGCAGCTTTGAATCCCGGGACACTCTCTATGGCTACACCTTC. Its protein is CASSFESRDTLYGYTF. This chain uses TRBV7-9 with TRBJ1-2; D is possibly TRBD1 (6 bases). CDR3 length: 16 amino acids. Trimming removed 3 bases at V and 4 bases at J, with 18 bases between. Germline CDR1 and CDR2: SEHNR and FQNEAQ (reference sequence).

A single count supports this clone. This chain uses TRBV6-5 with TRBJ2-3; D perhaps matches TRBD1 (6 bases). V was cut by 6 bases and J by 5 bases, with 15 bases left in between. Germline loops: CDR1 MNHEY, CDR2 SVGAGI. The CDR3 length is 14 residues. CDR3 bases: TGTGCCAGCAGCGAGAGGACAGATGGAGATACGCAGTATTTT. Its protein is CASSERTDGDTQYF.

This clone was observed a single time. J is TRBJ1-2 and V is TRBV5-1; D not certain. Looked up from germline, CDR1 is SGHRS and CDR2 is YFSETQ. V was pared by 0 bases and J by 7 bases, with 13 bases between. The CDR3 has 14 amino acids. The chain's CDR3 is CASSLAGDPGGYTF. In nucleotides, the CDR3 is TGCGCCAGCAGCTTGGCCGGGGATCCGGGTGGCTACACCTTC.

The gene calls are TRBV7-9 and TRBJ2-2; tentative D call: TRBD2 (5 bases). This CDR3 spans 13 amino acids. Looked up from germline, CDR1 is SEHNR and CDR2 is FQNEAQ (reference sequence). V lost 6 bases, J lost 6 bases, and 11 bases lay in between. The CDR3 spells CASRSEGAGELFF. CDR3 nucleotide sequence: TGTGCCAGCAGGTCTGAGGGCGCCGGGGAGCTGTTTTTT.

This clone was seen only a few times. The CDR3 protein is CASRSGVLNYGYTF. Here the CDR3 DNA reads TGTGCCAGCAGATCGGGAGTCCTCAACTATGGCTACACCTTC. V and J are TRBV6-1 and TRBJ1-2; D is unresolved. From germline, CDR1 is MNHNS and CDR2 SASEGT. The CDR3 contains 14 residues. The V gene lost 6 bases and the J gene lost 2 bases, with 13 bases spanning the gap.

This clone was counted a single time. The rearrangement joins TRBV9 to TRBJ2-2; maybe TRBD2 (6 bases). V shed 4 bases and J shed 4 bases, with 17 bases lying between them. The V gene's germline CDR1 is SGDLS and CDR2 YYNGEE. CDR3 length equals 16 residues. The CDR3: CASSPGLGLPTGELFF. CDR3 nucleotide sequence: TGTGCCAGCAGCCCAGGACTCGGACTACCCACCGGGGAGCTGTTTTTT.

The chain combines TRBV4-2 with TRBJ2-7; 11 bases agree with TRBD2. The V and J ends lost 0 bases and 4 bases, in that order; junction bases with no gene match: 11. This CDR3 is built from 18 residues. Per the germline V gene, CDR1 is LGHNA and CDR2 is YNFKEQ. CDR3 nucleotides: TGTGCCAGCAGCCAAGAGGTACTAGCGGGGGCCCAAACATACGAGCAGTACTTC. It yields the protein CASSQEVLAGAQTYEQYF.

The V gene is TRBV5-1, the J gene TRBJ1-1; D is perhaps TRBD1 (6 bases). There are 15 residues in the CDR3. The germline CDR1 and CDR2 sequences are SGHRS and YFSETQ. V lost 2 bases and J lost 5, with 16 bases in between. The DNA for the CDR3 is TGCGCCAGCAGCTTTGAGGGGGGGCTTTTTACTGAAGCTTTCTTT. Protein product: CASSFEGGLFTEAFF.

V usage is TRBV30 and J usage is TRBJ1-3; D not certain. Per the germline V gene, CDR1 is GTSNPN and CDR2 is SVGIG (reference sequence). V was clipped by 1 base and J by 4 bases, with 11 bases between them. The CDR3 runs 14 residues. CDR3 DNA: TGTGCCTGGAGTGGTTTCCCTGGCGGAAACACCATATATTTT. Amino acid sequence: CAWSGFPGGNTIYF.

The rearrangement uses TRBV21-1 and TRBJ1-5; the table's TRBD1 call for D was not verified on the DNA. TRBV21-1 is assigned pseudogene status. This CDR3 has 21 residues. This CDR3 reads CASSKNHPGGFFYSGNQPQHF. Here the CDR3 DNA reads TGTGCCAGCAGCAAAAACCATCCAGGGGGTTTTTTTTATAGCGGCAATCAGCCCCAGCATTTT.

This chain connects TRBV6-5 to TRBJ2-7; no clear D. Trimming removed 6 bases from V and 0 bases from J, with 12 bases in between. Germline CDR1 reads MNHEY; CDR2 reads SVGAGI. The CDR3 extends over 14 amino acids. The CDR3 sequence is CASRPYPRSYEQYF. The DNA for the CDR3 is TGTGCCAGCAGACCCTACCCCCGCTCCTACGAGCAGTACTTC.

A remark on this clone: At one end the junction does not follow the germline gene, possibly because of a read error. V usage is TRBV7-2 and J usage is TRBJ2-1; 7 positions match TRBD1. Germline values: CDR1 SGHTA, CDR2 FQGNSA. This CDR3 is 16 amino acids long. This CDR3 is CASCLSLLTGYNEQFF. The CDR3 DNA reads as TGTGCCAGCTGCTTGTCCCTATTGACAGGGTACAATGAGCAGTTCTTC.